This TCR beta chain was identified in a study of cytomegalovirus exposure and HLA in healthy donors. Vbeta (60) and Jbeta (13) primers were used in the PCR. Sequenced by immunoSEQ multiplex PCR; TCRdb stores in-frame clones only, minus some. This table holds about 120,000 clones, more than 70% found once. In its sample, this clone was seen once. The germline CDR1 and CDR2 sequences are SGHDN and FVKESK. The CDR3 runs 15 residues. With 4 bases removed from V and 2 bases from J, the gap between germline ends came to 12 bases. This TCR was sampled from a man between 45 and 60 years old in good health and CMV-seropositive. Sequencing input: PBMCs. The chain links TRBV14 to TRBJ1-3; maybe TRBD1 (6 bases). The CDR3 is CASSLWTVTGNTIYF. The CDR3 nucleotides are TGTGCCAGCAGCCTTTGGACAGTCACTGGAAACACCATATATTTT.